This T cell receptor beta chain comes out of a study of CXCR3-negative and CXCR3-positive naive CD8 T cells. The authors made the TRB cDNA libraries by 5' RACE using UMI labels. From the 5' RACE reads, TCRdb lists one entry per CDR3 protein and no DNA. The sample table includes tens of thousands of distinct CDR3 sequences. Regarding the study as a whole: Cryopreservation partially decreased CXCR3 expression, and most assays used fresh PBMCs.

Concerning this clonotype itself: The antigen is not known.

The CDR3 extends over 19 amino acids. From germline, CDR1 is MNHEY and CDR2 SVGEGT. The source is a human donor in good health. Some clones in this sample may be carry-over from other donors' samples. The specimen was naive CXCR3- CD8+ T cells from blood. The subset is: CD45RO-CCR7+CD27+CD95- naive CD8+ T cells lacking CXCR3 (TNR3-). V is TRBV6-2 or TRBV6-3 and J is TRBJ2-3; the D call of TRBD2 rests on TCRdb alone, since no DNA is present to check it. The CDR3 reads CASSYNDLAGGPPTDTQYF.